A selection of T cell receptor beta chains follows, all from one sample in a study of blood T cell repertoires in COVID-19. The repertoire was sequenced with immunoSEQ multiplex PCR; TCRdb's copy has only in-frame clones and lacks some. Of 100,000 to 150,000 clones listed, approximately 81% were seen once; the top ten hold approximately 5.7%. The sequencing input was peripheral blood. These receptors came from a man aged 55 to 70 with acute or convalescent COVID-19. Each CDR3 is given with its conserved first and last residue. A D gene is named only where the DNA matches it firmly. Only part of the rows carry a size: once, few, many, or a class if the clone is expanded.

J gene: TRBJ1-3
clone size: NA
V gene: TRBV9
D gene: NA
CDR3 protein: CASSVDQYSGNTIYF
CDR3 DNA: TGTGCCAGCAGCGTAGATCAGTACTCTGGAAACACCATATATTTT

J gene: TRBJ1-2
clone size: once
V gene: TRBV7-8
D gene: NA
CDR3 protein: CASSSDNAYGYTF
CDR3 DNA: TGTGCCAGCAGCTCAGACAACGCCTATGGCTACACCTTC

J gene: TRBJ1-6
clone size: NA
V gene: TRBV6-5
D gene: NA
CDR3 protein: CASNIRGGNSPLHF
CDR3 DNA: TGTGCCAGCAATATCCGGGGGGGAAATTCACCCCTCCACTTT

J gene: TRBJ2-1
clone size: few
V gene: TRBV21-1
D gene: NA
CDR3 protein: CASSTTSGAYNEQFF
CDR3 DNA: TGTGCCAGCAGCACCACTAGCGGGGCGTACAATGAGCAGTTCTTC

J gene: TRBJ1-1
clone size: few
V gene: TRBV13
D gene: NA
CDR3 protein: CASSLYGAAAFF
CDR3 DNA: TGTGCCAGCAGCTTATATGGAGCCGCGGCTTTCTTT

J gene: TRBJ1-2
clone size: NA
V gene: TRBV6-5
D gene: NA
CDR3 protein: CASNPQLNYGYTF
CDR3 DNA: TGTGCCAGCAATCCTCAACTAAACTATGGCTACACCTTC

J gene: TRBJ2-7
clone size: NA
V gene: TRBV6-5
D gene: NA
CDR3 protein: CASSPPLLYEQYF
CDR3 DNA: TGTGCCAGCAGCCCCCCACTGCTCTACGAGCAGTACTTC

J gene: TRBJ2-7
clone size: NA
V gene: TRBV9
D gene: TRBD2
CDR3 protein: CASSVTGTSPTQQYF
CDR3 DNA: TGTGCCAGCAGCGTAACCGGGACTAGTCCTACGCAGCAGTACTTC

J gene: TRBJ1-5
clone size: NA
V gene: TRBV27
D gene: NA
CDR3 protein: CASRHDSSNQPQHF
CDR3 DNA: TGTGCCAGCAGACACGACAGCAGCAATCAGCCCCAGCATTTT

J gene: TRBJ1-5
clone size: many
V gene: TRBV5-6
D gene: TRBD1
CDR3 protein: CASSFRQGALYSNQPQHF
CDR3 DNA: TGTGCCAGCAGCTTCAGACAGGGGGCACTTTATAGCAATCAGCCCCAGCATTTT

J gene: TRBJ2-7
clone size: NA
V gene: TRBV7-2
D gene: TRBD2
CDR3 protein: CASGKASGSYEQYF
CDR3 DNA: TGTGCCAGCGGGAAGGCTAGCGGGAGCTACGAGCAGTACTTC

J gene: TRBJ2-1
clone size: NA
V gene: TRBV7-2
D gene: TRBD1
CDR3 protein: CASSSDKPGQGSYNEQFF
CDR3 DNA: TGTGCCAGCAGCTCAGACAAACCGGGACAGGGCTCCTACAATGAGCAGTTCTTC

J gene: TRBJ1-1
clone size: NA
V gene: TRBV5-1
D gene: NA
CDR3 protein: CASSPGLGIPEAFF
CDR3 DNA: TGCGCCAGCAGCCCAGGGTTGGGTATCCCTGAAGCTTTCTTT

J gene: TRBJ1-4
clone size: NA
V gene: TRBV5-5
D gene: TRBD1
CDR3 protein: CASSFGNRGNEKLFF
CDR3 DNA: TGTGCCAGCAGCTTCGGGAACAGGGGAAATGAAAAACTGTTTTTT

J gene: TRBJ2-7
clone size: NA
V gene: TRBV5-6
D gene: NA
CDR3 protein: CASSQTVNSYEQYF
CDR3 DNA: TGTGCCAGCAGCCAGACAGTCAATTCCTACGAGCAGTACTTC

J gene: TRBJ2-1
clone size: NA
V gene: TRBV5-6
D gene: TRBD1
CDR3 protein: CASSLNPGGFYNEQFF
CDR3 DNA: TGTGCCAGCAGCTTGAATCCAGGGGGTTTCTACAATGAGCAGTTCTTC

J gene: TRBJ1-5
clone size: NA
V gene: TRBV6-6
D gene: NA
CDR3 protein: CASSYSGGYQPQHF
CDR3 DNA: TGTGCCAGCAGTTACTCAGGGGGTTATCAGCCCCAGCATTTT

J gene: TRBJ2-1
clone size: NA
V gene: TRBV10-2
D gene: TRBD2
CDR3 protein: CASDSGRSYNEQFF
CDR3 DNA: TGCGCCAGCGACAGCGGGAGATCCTACAATGAGCAGTTCTTC

J gene: TRBJ1-2
clone size: NA
V gene: TRBV21-1
D gene: NA
CDR3 protein: CASSPSAGGKSGYTF
CDR3 DNA: TGTGCCAGCAGCCCAAGCGCAGGGGGCAAGAGTGGCTACACCTTC

J gene: TRBJ1-4
clone size: NA
V gene: TRBV5-1
D gene: TRBD1
CDR3 protein: CASSYGQGGPTNEKLFF
CDR3 DNA: TGCGCCAGCAGCTACGGACAGGGTGGTCCAACTAATGAAAAACTGTTTTTT

J gene: TRBJ1-1
clone size: NA
V gene: TRBV29-1
D gene: NA
CDR3 protein: CSAGDGGGRTEAFF
CDR3 DNA: TGCAGCGCCGGCGACGGTGGGGGGAGGACTGAAGCTTTCTTT

J gene: TRBJ1-5
clone size: few
V gene: TRBV10-2
D gene: NA
CDR3 protein: CASSDSTSNQPQHF
CDR3 DNA: TGCGCCAGCAGTGACTCGACAAGCAATCAGCCCCAGCATTTT

J gene: TRBJ2-1
clone size: NA
V gene: TRBV9
D gene: NA
CDR3 protein: CASSATALVGGEQFF
CDR3 DNA: TGTGCCAGCAGCGCGACGGCCCTTGTCGGGGGTGAGCAGTTCTTC

J gene: TRBJ2-6
clone size: NA
V gene: TRBV7-9
D gene: TRBD1
CDR3 protein: CASSTGQAGANVLTF
CDR3 DNA: TGTGCCAGCAGCACGGGACAGGCTGGGGCCAACGTCCTGACTTTC

J gene: TRBJ1-2
clone size: NA
V gene: TRBV7-2
D gene: NA
CDR3 protein: CASSTRGYGYTF
CDR3 DNA: TGTGCCAGCAGCACCCGCGGCTATGGCTACACCTTC

J gene: TRBJ2-1
clone size: NA
V gene: TRBV7-9
D gene: TRBD2
CDR3 protein: CASSLFEREAYNEQFF
CDR3 DNA: TGTGCCAGCAGCTTATTTGAGCGGGAAGCCTACAATGAGCAGTTCTTC

J gene: TRBJ2-1
clone size: NA
V gene: TRBV19
D gene: NA
CDR3 protein: CASTLKRGGNNEQFF
CDR3 DNA: TGTGCCAGTACCCTCAAGAGGGGGGGGAACAATGAGCAGTTCTTC

J gene: TRBJ1-2
clone size: NA
V gene: TRBV19
D gene: TRBD1
CDR3 protein: CASRFAGTGGHQYYGYTF
CDR3 DNA: TGTGCCAGTAGATTTGCCGGGACAGGCGGACATCAATACTATGGCTACACCTTC

J gene: TRBJ1-1
clone size: NA
V gene: TRBV7-9
D gene: NA
CDR3 protein: CASSLIRGERSTEAFF
CDR3 DNA: TGTGCCAGCAGCTTAATCAGGGGCGAAAGGAGCACTGAAGCTTTCTTT

J gene: TRBJ1-2
clone size: NA
V gene: TRBV14
D gene: TRBD1
CDR3 protein: CASSPDRVYGYTF
CDR3 DNA: TGTGCCAGCAGCCCGGACAGGGTCTATGGCTACACCTTC

J gene: TRBJ1-2
clone size: NA
V gene: TRBV6-1
D gene: NA
CDR3 protein: CASSEGQIYGYTF
CDR3 DNA: TGTGCCAGCAGTGAAGGACAGATCTATGGCTACACCTTC

J gene: TRBJ2-1
clone size: NA
V gene: TRBV10-3
D gene: NA
CDR3 protein: CATGEQGEQFF
CDR3 DNA: TGTGCCACCGGAGAACAGGGAGAGCAGTTCTTC

J gene: TRBJ2-6
clone size: NA
V gene: TRBV15
D gene: NA
CDR3 protein: CATSKEQGTGANVLTF
CDR3 DNA: TGTGCCACCAGCAAAGAACAGGGTACTGGGGCCAACGTCCTGACTTTC